Below are 27 T cell receptor beta chains sequenced from a single sample in a study of blood T cell repertoires in COVID-19. Assay used: immunoSEQ multiplex PCR; TCRdb lists only in-frame clones, some missing. Here the sample spans a few hundred thousand clones, about nine tenths being singletons. The sample was PBMCs or T cells enriched from blood (not recorded which). The receptors come from a woman aged 25 to 39 who had been exposed to COVID-19.

The chain links TRBV5-1 to TRBJ1-1; TRBD1 matches at 7 bases. J was trimmed by 0 bases and V by 3 bases; bases with no gene match: 5. Germline CDR1 SGHRS, CDR2 YFSETQ. This CDR3 has 15 amino acids. CDR3 loop: CASSSHRGMNTEAFF. CDR3 nucleotides: TGCGCCAGCAGCTCCCACAGGGGAATGAACACTGAAGCTTTCTTT.

The V gene is TRBV6-5, the J gene TRBJ1-1, with TRBD1 identical over 7 bases. V gave up 4 bases and J gave up 4 bases; unmatched junction bases: 6. This CDR3 has 14 amino acids. Per the germline V gene, CDR1 is MNHEY and CDR2 is SVGAGI. CDR3 in amino acids: CASSFVQGITEAFF. CDR3 coding DNA: TGTGCCAGCAGTTTCGTACAGGGGATCACTGAAGCTTTCTTT.

The gene calls are TRBV5-1 and TRBJ2-7; no clear D gene. The CDR3 is 14 amino acids. V lost 4 bases and J lost 0, with 11 bases in between. Germline V gene data show CDR1 as SGHRS and CDR2 as YFSETQ. The CDR3 spells CASSTDTFSYEQYF. For the CDR3, the DNA is TGCGCCAGCAGCACCGACACGTTCTCCTACGAGCAGTACTTC.

The chain is built from TRBV3-1 (or the pseudogene TRBV3-2) and TRBJ2-1, with D possibly TRBD2 on 7 matching bases. This CDR3 has 15 residues. V was clipped by 0 bases and J by 5 bases, with 11 bases between them. Germline CDR1 LGHDT, CDR2 YNNKEL (reference sequence). CDR3 sequence reads: CASSQDGGTHNEQFF. The CDR3 DNA reads TGTGCCAGCAGCCAAGACGGGGGGACACACAATGAGCAGTTCTTC.

CDR3 region: CASSLALAGGGDEQFF. In DNA, the CDR3 is TGCGCCAGCAGCTTGGCACTAGCGGGAGGGGGCGATGAGCAGTTCTTC. The chain recombines TRBV5-1 with TRBJ2-1; 13 nucleotides align to TRBD2. Germline V gene data show CDR1 as SGHRS and CDR2 as YFSETQ. Trimming cost V 0 bases and J 8 bases; bases outside gene matches: 5. The CDR3 spans 16 residues.

The rearrangement joins TRBV5-8 to TRBJ2-4; 9 bases map to TRBD2. The germline gives CDR1 SGHTS, CDR2 YDEGEE. Losses at the gene ends were 4 bases for V and 1 base for J; bases not matched to a gene: 18. This CDR3 comprises 20 residues. The CDR3 DNA reads TGTGCCAGCAGCCCTCGGCCGACTAGCGGTCGACACGGGGCCAAAAACATTCAGTACTTC. This codes for CASSPRPTSGRHGAKNIQYF.

The rearrangement joins TRBV2 to TRBJ2-1, with D perhaps TRBD2 (5 bases). This CDR3 is built from 14 residues. The germline CDR1 and CDR2 sequences are SNHLY and FYNNEI. V lost 3 bases and J lost 10, with 16 bases in between. The CDR3 reads CASSDPAGGEEQFF. CDR3 coding DNA: TGTGCCAGCAGTGACCCCGCGGGCGGAGAGGAGCAGTTCTTC.

The chain employs TRBV25-1 and TRBJ1-6; no clear D. Germline-derived CDR1 and CDR2 are MGHDK and SYGVNS. The CDR3 extends over 17 amino acids. The V gene lost 4 bases and the J gene lost 9 bases, with 22 bases spanning the gap. CDR3 sequence reads: CASSGTGSDFWASPLHF. The CDR3 coding sequence is TGTGCCAGCAGTGGGACGGGATCGGATTTTTGGGCTTCACCCCTCCACTTT.

This clone was seen only a few times. For the CDR3, the DNA is TGTGCCAGCAGTCTTACAGGGCTCGCTGAAGCTTTCTTT. Amino acid sequence: CASSLTGLAEAFF. The genes are TRBV27 and TRBJ1-1; D is perhaps TRBD1 (6 bases). Looked up from germline, CDR1 is MNHEY and CDR2 is SMNVEV (reference sequence). Trimming left V 5 bases short and J 6 bases short, with 13 bases between. CDR3 length: 13 amino acids.

The rearrangement links TRBV30 to TRBJ1-4, with D uncertain. This CDR3 has 13 residues. Germline assignment: CDR1 GTSNPN and CDR2 SVGIG (reference sequence). Trimming left V 4 bases short and J 8 bases short, with 14 bases between. The CDR3, as DNA: TGTGCCTGGACCCGACCTAGTGGCGAAAAACTGTTTTTT. It yields the protein CAWTRPSGEKLFF.

This clone has a handful of counts. The chain links TRBV6-5 to TRBJ1-3; no firm D call. The CDR3 has 14 residues. CDR1 is MNHEY, CDR2 SVGAGI, per germline. V gave up 5 bases and J gave up 0 bases, with 8 bases separating them. This CDR3 is CASSPGVSGNTIYF. As DNA, the CDR3 is TGTGCCAGCAGTCCCGGGGTCTCTGGAAACACCATATATTTT.

V usage is TRBV29-1 and J usage is TRBJ1-1; no firm D call. Trimming left V 3 bases short and J 0 bases short, with 8 bases between. This CDR3 has 13 amino acids. Per germline, CDR1 SQVTM and CDR2 ANQGSEA. The CDR3 here is CSVEEGMNTEAFF. CDR3 in DNA: TGCAGCGTTGAGGAGGGCATGAACACTGAAGCTTTCTTT.

The chain is built from TRBV28 and TRBJ2-6; 7 nucleotides line up with TRBD1. In germline, CDR1 is MDHEN, CDR2 SYDVKM. Germline trimming cut 10 bases from V and 2 bases from J; bases unmatched to any gene: 14. The CDR3 is 17 residues long. Here the CDR3 reads CATTDRAIFPGANVLTF. Written as DNA, the CDR3 is TGTGCCACCACAGACAGGGCGATCTTTCCTGGGGCCAACGTCCTGACTTTC.

Turning to this clone: The same CDR3 also results from other DNA sequences found in this sample. The chain couples TRBV5-1 to TRBJ1-1; 9 bases match TRBD1. J gave up 1 base and V 3 bases, and 4 bases lay outside the gene matches. Germline V lookup: CDR1 SGHRS, CDR2 YFSETQ. The CDR3 length is 15 residues. CDR3 amino acids: CASSSPGQGNTEAFF. The DNA of the CDR3 is TGCGCCAGCAGCTCACCGGGACAGGGGAACACTGAAGCTTTCTTT.

The V call is TRBV10-2, the J call TRBJ2-7; D ambiguous. The V gene's germline CDR1 is WSHSY and CDR2 SAAADI. The CDR3 has 13 amino acids. Trimming pared 0 bases from V and 3 bases from J, leaving 6 bases between. The CDR3 nucleotides are TGCGCCAGCAGTGAGTCGTCAGACTACGAGCAGTACTTC. It translates to CASSESSDYEQYF.

CDR3 sequence: CASSSQTSGAYNEQFF. The CDR3, as DNA: TGTGCCAGCAGCTCTCAGACTAGCGGGGCGTACAATGAGCAGTTCTTC. The chain has TRBV13 and TRBJ2-1; 11 bases match TRBD2. V was pared by 4 bases and J by 4 bases, with 6 bases of the junction left unmatched. CDR1 is PRHDT, CDR2 FYEKMQ, per germline (reference sequence). CDR3 length equals 16 residues.

The CDR3 reads CSARGGQIQYF. The CDR3 nucleotides read TGCAGTGCTAGAGGAGGACAAATTCAGTACTTC. The gene calls are TRBV20-1 and TRBJ2-7; maybe TRBD1 (5 bases). This CDR3 is built from 11 residues. Germline V gene data show CDR1 as DFQATT and CDR2 as SNEGSKA (reference sequence). Trimming removed 1 base from V and 10 bases from J, with 11 bases in between.

The chain uses TRBV29-1 and TRBJ2-7; 11 nucleotides line up with TRBD2. J was trimmed by 3 bases and V by 4 bases; bases with no gene match: 11. CDR1 and CDR2 from the germline V gene are SQVTM and ANQGSEA. The CDR3 length is 16 residues. Here the CDR3 DNA reads TGCAGCGTTGTGACTAGCGGGATCCAACCTGGCTACGAGCAGTACTTC. This gives the protein CSVVTSGIQPGYEQYF.

The chain links TRBV27 to TRBJ1-6, with a possible D match to TRBD1 (6 bases). Germline-derived CDR1 and CDR2 are MNHEY and SMNVEV (reference sequence). The CDR3 loop spans 15 amino acids. Trimming removed 5 bases from V and 7 bases from J, with 15 bases in between. The CDR3 nucleotides read TGTGCCAGCAGTGCCAGGGGCCTCATGAATTCACCCCTCCACTTT. This codes for CASSARGLMNSPLHF.

This clone was counted once. V is TRBV25-1 and J is TRBJ2-3, with D possibly being TRBD2 (5 bases). The CDR3 is 13 residues long. Per germline, CDR1 MGHDK and CDR2 SYGVNS. Trimming cost V 5 bases and J 5 bases, with 11 bases left between them. This chain's CDR3 is CASSYRGVDTQYF. In nucleotides, the CDR3 is TGTGCCAGCAGTTACCGGGGAGTAGATACGCAGTATTTT.

This sequence joins TRBV6-4 and TRBJ2-7; 7 bases line up with TRBD2. Trimming cost V 3 bases and J 6 bases; bases outside gene matches: 8. The length of the CDR3 is 14 residues. Per the germline V gene, CDR1 is MRHNA and CDR2 is SNTAGT. The CDR3 region is CASSEGGRASEQYF. CDR3 sequence (DNA): TGTGCCAGCAGTGAAGGTGGGAGGGCCTCCGAGCAGTACTTC.

This rearrangement joins TRBV6-5 to TRBJ1-1, with D perhaps matching TRBD1 (6 bases). Germline loops: CDR1 MNHEY, CDR2 SVGAGI. V was shortened by 6 bases and J by 0 bases, with 8 bases between the two germline ends. The CDR3 spans 13 residues. The CDR3 nucleotides read TGTGCCAGCAGGGACAGTATGAACACTGAAGCTTTCTTT. Encoded protein: CASRDSMNTEAFF.

This chain joins TRBV5-4 and TRBJ2-2; 12 nucleotides align to TRBD2. The CDR3 length is 16 residues. Germline CDR1 SGHNT, CDR2 YYREEE (reference sequence). J was trimmed by 4 bases and V by 0 bases; bases with no gene match: 1. CDR3 amino acids: CASSLGLAGVTGELFF. CDR3 DNA sequence: TGTGCCAGCAGCTTGGGACTAGCGGGAGTCACCGGGGAGCTGTTTTTT. Looking up the rest from reference TRBV5-4 and TRBJ2-2 gives the full variable domain: ETGVTQSPTHLIKTRGQQVTLRCSSQSGHNTVSWYQQALGQGPQFIFQYYREEENGRGNFPPRFSGLQFPNYSSELNVNALELDDSALYLCASSLGLAGVTGELFFGEGSRLTVL.

This clone has only a few counts. V usage is TRBV6-5 and J usage is TRBJ2-7; 12 bases map to TRBD1. J lost 6 bases, V lost 1 base, and 4 bases had no gene match. Per the germline V gene, CDR1 is MNHEY and CDR2 is SVGAGI. This CDR3 is 15 amino acids long. The CDR3 protein is CASSYLGQGATEQYF. CDR3 coding DNA: TGTGCCAGCAGTTACTTGGGACAGGGGGCCACCGAGCAGTACTTC.

The gene calls are TRBV9 and TRBJ2-7; tentatively, D is TRBD2 (6 bases). Germline values: CDR1 SGDLS, CDR2 YYNGEE. The CDR3 runs 15 residues. With 1 base removed from V and 4 bases from J, the gap between germline ends came to 15 bases. The chain's CDR3 is CASSVTSGGGYEQYF. The CDR3 DNA reads TGTGCCAGCAGCGTAACAAGCGGAGGAGGGTACGAGCAGTACTTC.

The V and J genes are TRBV10-3 and TRBJ2-5; D perhaps matches TRBD1 (6 bases). The CDR3 length is 14 residues. From germline, CDR1 is ENHRY and CDR2 SYGVKD. Trimming removed 6 bases at V and 2 bases at J, with 13 bases between. CDR3 DNA sequence: TGTGCCATCAGCGACGCAGGGGAACAAGAGACCCAGTACTTC. Translation gives CAISDAGEQETQYF.

The gene calls are TRBV11-3 and TRBJ1-1, with D maybe TRBD1 (5 bases). The CDR3 is 12 amino acids. V lost 5 bases and J lost 6, with 10 bases in between. CDR1 SGHNT and CDR2 YENEEA come from the germline V gene. The CDR3 region is CASSRQGSEAFF. The DNA for the CDR3 is TGTGCCAGCAGCCGGCAGGGATCTGAAGCTTTCTTT.